This T cell receptor (beta chain) comes out of a study of T cell repertoires in cytomegalovirus infection. TCRdb re-derived calls from the reads in MiXCR, one entry per CDR3 protein. The data show roughly 150,000 distinct CDR3 sequences, about 20% seen once. Trimming pared 4 bases from V and 1 base from J, leaving 4 bases between. The germline CDR1 and CDR2 sequences are MNHEY and SMNVEV (reference sequence). The CDR3 spans 12 residues. Worth noting for this clonotype: A much more abundant neighbour one base away suggests this may be a read error.

Sequenced: PBMCs. J is TRBJ1-2 and V is TRBV27; D remains unclear. The clonotype comes from a human donor in good health (CMV status not recorded). Some clones in this sample may be carry-over from other donors' samples. CDR3 residues: CASSSDNYGYTF. DNA for the CDR3: TGTGCCAGCAGTTCAGATAACTATGGCTACACCTTC.